Below, 24 T cell receptor beta chains from the same sample are listed, as sequenced in a study of cytomegalovirus exposure and HLA in healthy donors. PCR involved 60 Vbeta and 13 Jbeta primers. Clones were sequenced by immunoSEQ multiplex PCR, and TCRdb holds only the in-frame ones, with some missing. The sample lists approximately 190,000 clones, roughly 80% seen once, with 6.3% in the top ten. Sequences were obtained from PBMCs. Source of these receptors: a man aged 35 to 55 in good health and CMV-seropositive.

The chain links TRBV5-4 to TRBJ1-6, with a weak D call TRBD1 (5 bases). V lost 0 bases, J lost 6 bases, and 7 bases lay in between. Germline V gene sequence: CDR1 SGHNT, CDR2 YYREEE (reference sequence). This CDR3 spans 14 amino acids. The CDR3 loop is CASSLVGVNSPLHF. CDR3 nucleotide sequence: TGTGCCAGCAGCTTGGTAGGGGTTAATTCACCCCTCCACTTT.

The chain carries TRBV7-2 and TRBJ2-5, with 8 bases identical to TRBD2. From germline, CDR1 is SGHTA and CDR2 FQGNSA. V shed 3 bases and J 0 bases; nucleotides not matched to a gene: 6. The CDR3 consists of 16 residues. For the CDR3, the DNA is TGTGCCAGCAGCTTGGGCGGACTAGCCAACCAAGAGACCCAGTACTTC. This sequence encodes CASSLGGLANQETQYF.

This clone has a handful of counts. The chain recombines TRBV7-6 with TRBJ2-7; possibly TRBD1 for D (5 bases). The CDR3 runs to 20 residues. Germline V gene data show CDR1 as SGHVS and CDR2 as FNYEAQ. V dropped 2 bases and J dropped 2 bases, with 28 bases sitting between them. In nucleotides, the CDR3 is TGTGCCAGCAGCTTAAAGCGACAGTCTGGGCCAACCGGGCTCGCCTACGAGCAGTACTTC. This codes for CASSLKRQSGPTGLAYEQYF.

Concerning this clone itself: At the DNA level, this CDR3 is encoded by other sequences in the same sample as well. CDR3 in DNA: TGTGCCAGCAGCTCCAGCTCCTACGAGCAGTACTTC. Translated, it gives CASSSSSYEQYF. The chain uses TRBV7-2 and TRBJ2-7, with D unclear. The CDR3 consists of 12 residues. The germline V gene has CDR1 SGHTA and CDR2 FQGNSA. Trimming pared 4 bases from V and 0 bases from J, leaving 4 bases between.

As DNA, the CDR3 is TGTGCCAGCACCCCCGGACTTGCAACTAATGAAAAACTGTTTTTT. Protein product: CASTPGLATNEKLFF. The chain has TRBV7-9 and TRBJ1-4; D is unclear. Germline V lookup: CDR1 SEHNR, CDR2 FQNEAQ (reference sequence). The CDR3 length is 15 residues. Trimming removed 7 bases at V and 0 bases at J, with 12 bases between.

The rearrangement uses TRBV5-4 and TRBJ2-7, with 7 bases that match TRBD1. Trimming took 4 bases from V and 2 from J; bases not matched to a gene: 9. Germline values: CDR1 SGHNT, CDR2 YYREEE (reference sequence). The CDR3 is made up of 15 amino acids. CDR3 amino acids: CASSPDRASPYEQYF. The CDR3 nucleotides read TGTGCCAGCAGCCCAGACAGGGCATCACCCTACGAGCAGTACTTC.

The chain recombines TRBV5-6 with TRBJ2-7, with TRBD1 matching 9 bases. Per the germline V gene, CDR1 is SGHDT and CDR2 is YYEEEE. The trim removed 4 bases at V and 4 bases at J, leaving 9 bases unmatched. This CDR3 spans 15 amino acids. This CDR3 reads CASSLVPGQGYEQYF. The CDR3 coding sequence is TGTGCCAGCAGCCTAGTCCCGGGACAGGGTTACGAGCAGTACTTC.

The chain couples TRBV6-5 to TRBJ2-6; D might be TRBD2 (5 bases). The V gene's germline CDR1 is MNHEY and CDR2 SVGAGI. The CDR3 runs to 15 residues. Trimming cost V 6 bases and J 0 bases, with 9 bases left between them. The DNA of the CDR3 is TGTGCCAGCAGACTAGGGAGCTCTGGGGCCAACGTCCTGACTTTC. This codes for CASRLGSSGANVLTF.

This sequence joins TRBV9 and TRBJ1-5; D gene uncertain. Trimming left V 0 bases short and J 4 bases short, with 11 bases between. The CDR3 consists of 15 residues. From germline, CDR1 is SGDLS and CDR2 YYNGEE. In DNA form, the CDR3 reads TGTGCCAGCAGCGTAGGGGGAGGCGATAATCAGCCCCAGCATTTT. This sequence encodes CASSVGGGDNQPQHF. Supplemented by reference TRBV9 and TRBJ1-5, the full variable domain reads DSGVTQTPKHLITATGQRVTLRCSPRSGDLSVYWYQQSLDQGLQFLIQYYNGEERAKGNILERFSAQQFPDLHSELNLSSLELGDSALYFCASSVGGGDNQPQHFGDGTRLSIL.

The rearrangement links TRBV4-3 to TRBJ2-7; 7 nucleotides match TRBD1. CDR1 LGHNA and CDR2 YSLEER come from the germline V gene. CDR3 size: 13 residues. Germline trimming cut 3 bases from V and 6 bases from J; bases unmatched to any gene: 5. The CDR3 is CASSQRQGVEQYF. The CDR3 region has the DNA TGCGCCAGCAGCCAGCGCCAGGGGGTCGAGCAGTACTTC.

The chain combines TRBV5-1 with TRBJ1-1; possibly TRBD1 for D (5 bases). CDR1 and CDR2 (germline): SGHRS, YFSETQ. This CDR3 region has 13 residues. Trimming stripped 4 bases from V and 1 base from J, with 8 bases between. The CDR3 coding sequence is TGCGCCAGCAGCAGGGGCCAGAACACTGAAGCTTTCTTT. As protein: CASSRGQNTEAFF.

V and J are TRBV5-6 and TRBJ1-2; D call uncertain. This CDR3 contains 13 residues. With 0 bases removed from V and 2 bases from J, the gap between germline ends came to 5 bases. Germline-derived CDR1 and CDR2 are SGHDT and YYEEEE. In nucleotides, the CDR3 is TGTGCCAGCAGCTTGGACAAAAACTATGGCTACACCTTC. Amino acids: CASSLDKNYGYTF.

This rearrangement joins TRBV7-2 to TRBJ1-4, with TRBD1 as a possible D gene (6 bases). There are 15 residues in the CDR3. The germline V and J ends were trimmed by 6 bases and 0 bases, with 11 bases remaining between them. Per germline, CDR1 SGHTA and CDR2 FQGNSA. DNA for the CDR3: TGTGCCAGCAGTCGAACAGGGTCAACTAATGAAAAACTGTTTTTT. It yields the protein CASSRTGSTNEKLFF.

The rearrangement uses TRBV7-8 and TRBJ2-3, with 8 nucleotides matching TRBD1. Germline CDR1 and CDR2: SGHVS and FQNEAQ. V was pared by 3 bases and J by 6 bases, with 5 bases of the junction left unmatched. CDR3 size: 14 residues. The CDR3 region is CASSFLDRGDTQYF. The CDR3 nucleotides read TGTGCCAGCAGCTTCCTTGACAGGGGCGATACGCAGTATTTT.

The chain uses TRBV5-1 and TRBJ2-3; D is possibly TRBD1 (5 bases). This CDR3 comprises 15 residues. V shed 0 bases and J shed 4 bases, with 12 bases lying between them. The germline V gene encodes CDR1 SGHRS and CDR2 YFSETQ. The CDR3 loop is CASSLVSGWADTQYF. CDR3 nucleotide sequence: TGCGCCAGCAGCTTGGTGTCAGGGTGGGCAGATACGCAGTATTTT.

This rearrangement joins TRBV6-5 to TRBJ2-3; D remains unclear. This CDR3 contains 13 residues. Germline CDR1 is MNHEY and CDR2 is SVGAGI. The V end was cut by 6 bases, the J end by 0 bases, with 7 bases between. In nucleotides, the CDR3 is TGTGCCAGCAGCACAGTGAGCACAGATACGCAGTATTTT. Residues: CASSTVSTDTQYF.

This clone has more than one count but fewer than ten. This chain connects TRBV9 to TRBJ2-1, with a weak D call TRBD2 (5 bases). The V gene's germline CDR1 is SGDLS and CDR2 YYNGEE. The CDR3 spans 17 residues. The V and J ends lost 3 bases and 0 bases respectively, with 16 bases between them. The CDR3 loop is CASSEAPGVSSYNEQFF. CDR3 in DNA: TGTGCCAGCAGCGAAGCTCCCGGGGTGAGCTCCTACAATGAGCAGTTCTTC.

The CDR3 DNA follows: TGTGCCAGCAGCTTATCGACTAGCGGGGGTCGCAATGAGCAGTTCTTC. It codes for CASSLSTSGGRNEQFF. The chain recombines TRBV11-2 with TRBJ2-1, with TRBD2 identical over 12 bases. This CDR3 contains 16 residues. From germline, CDR1 is SGHAT and CDR2 FQNNGV. V dropped 2 bases and J dropped 6; count of bases not matched to a gene: 5.

The V gene is TRBV15, the J gene TRBJ2-1; D perhaps matches TRBD2 (6 bases). Deletions cut 0 bases from V and 4 bases from J, with 13 bases between. Germline CDR1 and CDR2: LNHNV and YYDKDF (reference sequence). The length of the CDR3 is 16 residues. CDR3 residues: CATSRDLAEGYNEQFF. CDR3 sequence (DNA): TGTGCCACCAGCAGAGATTTAGCGGAAGGATACAATGAGCAGTTCTTC. The entire variable domain, with the rest obtained from reference TRBV15 and TRBJ2-1, is as follows: DAMVIQNPRYQVTQFGKPVTLSCSQTLNHNVMYWYQQKSSQAPKLLFHYYDKDFNNEADTPDNFQSRRPNTSFCFLDIRSPGLGDTAMYLCATSRDLAEGYNEQFFGPGTRLTVL.

V gene TRBV5-5 combines with J gene TRBJ1-1, with D possibly matching TRBD1 (6 bases). Trimming removed 1 base at V and 2 bases at J, with 12 bases between. The CDR3 is 15 residues long. The germline V gene has CDR1 SGHKS and CDR2 YYEKEE (reference sequence). The CDR3 DNA follows: TGTGCCAGCAGCTTGAGGGGGTTGGGAAACACTGAAGCTTTCTTT. This translates into CASSLRGLGNTEAFF.

This clone was recorded once. Written as DNA, the CDR3 is TGTGCCTGGAGCGGTCAGACTGACAGGGGGAACACTGAAGCTTTCTTT. Encoded protein: CAWSGQTDRGNTEAFF. The chain links TRBV30 to TRBJ1-1, with 8 bases aligning to TRBD1. The CDR3 has 16 residues. Germline V gene lookup returns CDR1 GTSNPN and CDR2 SVGIG (reference sequence). Trimming at V came to 3 bases and at J to 1 base, leaving 10 bases not matched to a gene.

About this clone itself: This same CDR3 is encoded by further DNA sequences in the sample. The chain links TRBV9 to TRBJ2-7; no clear D. Germline assignment: CDR1 SGDLS and CDR2 YYNGEE. V lost 0 bases, J lost 0 bases, and 7 bases lay in between. The CDR3 sequence is 14 residues long. The CDR3 coding sequence is TGTGCCAGCAGCGTAGGCGGCAGCTCCTACGAGCAGTACTTC. Protein: CASSVGGSSYEQYF.

The chain has TRBV19 and TRBJ2-3; weak D call: TRBD1 (8 bases). The CDR3 covers 16 residues. The ends were cut back, 5 bases at V and 2 bases at J, with 17 bases in the middle. Germline V gene data show CDR1 as LNHDA and CDR2 as SQIVND (reference sequence). The CDR3 region is CASSPRGRGNTDTQYF. The CDR3 region has the DNA TGTGCCAGTAGTCCCAGGGGGCGGGGGAACACAGATACGCAGTATTTT.

V gene TRBV27 combines with J gene TRBJ2-2, with 11 bases identical to TRBD2. Germline V CDR1 and CDR2: MNHEY, SMNVEV (reference sequence). V shed 5 bases and J 0 bases; nucleotides not matched to a gene: 8. The CDR3 spans 18 residues. This CDR3 is CASSRHPGLAANTGELFF. Written as DNA, the CDR3 is TGTGCCAGCAGTCGACACCCGGGACTAGCGGCGAACACCGGGGAGCTGTTTTTT.